The clone carrying this T cell receptor beta chain has a count of ten or more. Antigen specificity is unknown. The sample is drawn from a study of blood T cells in healthy people across ages. Overall study findings and caveats: Estimates of diversity drawn from one million T cells were considered underestimates.

V was cut by 5 bases and J by 3 bases, with 11 bases left in between. CDR1 SGHAT and CDR2 FQNNGV come from the germline V gene. The CDR3 covers 15 residues. Through a sample-barcoded 5' primer and a J-beta primer mix, a second PCR was run for 7 to 11 cycles. From each sample, at least 2.5 million paired-end reads containing CDR3 were obtained. TCRdb independently ran MiXCR on the 5' RACE reads; one entry per CDR3 protein. The table includes 850,000 to 950,000 distinct CDR3 sequences, 25% to 30% detected once. The sequence was obtained from a woman older than 75 in good health. The rearrangement links TRBV11-2 to TRBJ2-6; D remains ambiguous. Material for sequencing was blood. The CDR3 protein is CASSPGLGGANVLTF. CDR3 in DNA: TGTGCCAGCAGCCCGGGCTTGGGTGGGGCCAACGTCCTGACTTTC.